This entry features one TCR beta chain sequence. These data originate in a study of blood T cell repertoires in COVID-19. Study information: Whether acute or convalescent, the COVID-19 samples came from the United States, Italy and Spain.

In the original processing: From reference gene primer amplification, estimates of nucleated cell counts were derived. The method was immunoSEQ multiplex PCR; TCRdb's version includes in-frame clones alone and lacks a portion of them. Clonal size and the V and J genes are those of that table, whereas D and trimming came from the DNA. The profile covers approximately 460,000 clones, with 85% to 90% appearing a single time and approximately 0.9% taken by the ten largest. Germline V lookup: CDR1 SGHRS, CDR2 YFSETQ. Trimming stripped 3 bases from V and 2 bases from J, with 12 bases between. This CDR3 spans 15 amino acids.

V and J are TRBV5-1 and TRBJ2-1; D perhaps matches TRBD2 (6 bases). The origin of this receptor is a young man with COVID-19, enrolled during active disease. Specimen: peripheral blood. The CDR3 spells CASSSGVRAYNEQFF. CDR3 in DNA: TGCGCCAGCAGCTCGGGGGTACGGGCCTACAATGAGCAGTTCTTC.